The 2 T cell receptor beta chains presented below share a single source sample, sequenced in a study of graft-versus-host responses after intestinal transplantation. Generated by immunoSEQ multiplex PCR, the TCRdb table keeps only in-frame clones and is missing some. The sample has 10,000 or so clones, around 29% seen once. Source: alloreactive CD4+ T cells from a mixed lymphocyte reaction culture, taken before transplantation. The subset: CFSE-low proliferating T cells sorted from roughly 6-day pre-transplant mixed lymphocyte reaction (GvH or HvG direction). The source of these receptors is a human patient who was an organ donor for intestinal transplantation.

The rearrangement joins TRBV27 to TRBJ2-1; 9 bases map to TRBD2. CDR1 MNHEY and CDR2 SMNVEV come from the germline V gene (reference sequence). V trimming: 7 bases; J trimming: 8 bases; junction bases outside the gene matches: 15. The CDR3 contains 16 residues. CDR3 in DNA: TGTGCCAGCACATCGATTGTGGCGGGGGGGCGTGATGAGCAGTTCTTC. Residues: CASTSIVAGGRDEQFF.

This rearrangement joins TRBV14 to TRBJ1-4, with 8 bases identical to TRBD1. Losses at the gene ends were 0 bases for V and 6 bases for J; bases not matched to a gene: 3. Germline V gene lookup returns CDR1 SGHDN and CDR2 FVKESK. This CDR3 has 15 residues. CDR3: CASSQDRGRYEKLFF. The CDR3 coding sequence is TGTGCCAGCAGCCAAGACAGGGGGCGCTATGAAAAACTGTTTTTT.